This TCR beta chain comes out of a study of blood T cell repertoires in COVID-19 (dated by TCRdb to 2018 to 2021). About the study as a whole: Samples covering the acute and convalescent phases of COVID-19 were provided by collaborators in the United States, Italy and Spain. The material from the prospective study consisted of cDNA or gDNA derived from T cells, B-cell-depleted T cells, or PBMCs. The repertoires were released in a freely available public database meant as a resource for research on the immune response to SARS-CoV-2. Sample metadata almost always included a de-identified subject ID, COVID-19 status, age in years and sex. HLA class I and class II types, where available, came from metadata supplied by the sample provider rather than from assay-based typing. The samples were drawn from the first 160 participants of the ongoing ImmuneRACE study and from some 1,300 subjects provided by 6 global collaborators. Deeply sampled blood TCRbeta repertoires from subjects exposed to, actively infected with, or recovered from COVID-19 were included in the dataset.

What the study reported, not specific to this receptor: How much clinical and demographic metadata was included differed by source and by participant, and the metadata was provided uncurated.

TCRbeta CDR3 regions were amplified from genomic DNA using the immunoSEQ Assay, a bias-controlled multiplex PCR. Turning to the authors' computational methods: Nucleated cell counts per sample were estimated from amplification of reference gene primers within the assay. Sequence reads were collapsed and filtered to measure the absolute abundance of every unique TCRbeta CDR3 rearrangement. Productive Simpson clonality was computed per sample as the square root of Simpson's diversity index over productive rearrangements. As stored in TCRdb, this immuneACCESS dataset retains in-frame rearrangements with V and J assigned. A fraction of the clones does not appear; measured against another copy, unresolved V genes explain less than half of the discrepancy, and the remainder lacks a known reason. Clone size and the V and J calls come from that table; the DNA yielded D and trimming. The sample table contains 50,000 or so clones; only one count was recorded for 85% to 90% of them. The ten top clones hold about 27% of the sample.

Whole blood was collected in K2EDTA tubes by collaborating institutions according to the institutions' own protocols. For TCRbeta analysis, collaborators shipped samples as frozen whole blood, isolated PBMCs, or DNA extracted from either of those sample types. Turning to this clone: The antigen it recognizes is unknown. It has no much larger one-base neighbor in the sample; base qualities were not kept.

Sequenced sample: peripheral blood. The clonotype originates from a human donor in a cohort sampled during active COVID-19.

The DNA is TGTGCCACCAGTGATGTTAGCGGGGTTTACAATGAGCAGTTCTTC. Its product reads: CATSDVSGVYNEQFF. This sequence uses TRBV24-1 and TRBJ2-1, with 8 bases in between that match TRBD2. Compared with germline, V lacks 3 bases and J lacks 4 bases; bases without a gene match: 4. CDR1 and CDR2 are drawn from the germline V gene: KGHDR, SFDVKD. The CDR3 numbers 15 residues from cysteine through phenylalanine. Only CDR3 DNA remains: 45 bases, in frame from the first base.